These T cell receptor beta chains were read from a single sample in a study of OX40 agonist ivuxolimab in advanced cancers. TCRdb's table, derived via immunoSEQ multiplex PCR, lists solely in-frame clones and lacks some. The sample holds about 94,000 clones; more than 70% are singletons and the top ten take roughly 0.3%. The sample in question was CD4+ or CD8+ T cells sorted from blood, obtained in a trial of the OX40 agonist ivuxolimab. The receptors come from an adult with an advanced solid tumor such as melanoma, head and neck, liver or kidney cancer. CDR3s include the opening cysteine and the closing phenylalanine or tryptophan. D genes are given only for firm matches. Only part of the rows carry a size: once, few, many, or a class if the clone is expanded.

CDR3 protein: CSVAENNEQFF
CDR3 DNA: TGCAGCGTTGCCGAAAACAATGAGCAGTTCTTC
D gene: -
clone size: -
V gene: TRBV29-1
J gene: TRBJ2-1

CDR3 protein: CASSLGAGQEKLFF
CDR3 DNA: TGCGCCAGCAGCTTGGGGGCAGGCCAAGAAAAACTGTTTTTT
D gene: -
clone size: -
V gene: TRBV5-1
J gene: TRBJ1-4

CDR3 protein: CAWSGAGGFYGYTF
CDR3 DNA: TGTGCCTGGAGTGGGGCAGGGGGCTTCTATGGCTACACCTTC
D gene: TRBD1
clone size: -
V gene: TRBV30
J gene: TRBJ1-2

CDR3 protein: CASSPPLSQGAGIQYF
CDR3 DNA: TGTGCCAGCAGCCCCCCCCTCTCCCAGGGGGCGGGCATTCAGTACTTC
D gene: TRBD1
clone size: -
V gene: TRBV5-8
J gene: TRBJ2-4

CDR3 protein: CASSSITGTPSGDTQYF
CDR3 DNA: TGTGCCAGCAGTTCCATCACCGGGACTCCCTCGGGAGATACGCAGTATTTT
D gene: -
clone size: -
V gene: TRBV11-1
J gene: TRBJ2-3

CDR3 protein: CASSSRQINYEQYF
CDR3 DNA: TGTGCCAGCAGCTCACGACAGATAAACTACGAGCAGTACTTC
D gene: -
clone size: -
V gene: TRBV11-2
J gene: TRBJ2-7

CDR3 protein: CASSLVPGTVNQPQHF
CDR3 DNA: TGTGCCAGCAGCTTAGTTCCCGGGACAGTCAATCAGCCCCAGCATTTT
D gene: TRBD1
clone size: -
V gene: TRBV7-8
J gene: TRBJ1-5

CDR3 protein: CASRLVRAGRLYNEQFF
CDR3 DNA: TGTGCAAGTCGCTTAGTGAGAGCGGGTCGGCTATACAATGAGCAGTTCTTC
D gene: -
clone size: -
V gene: TRBV12-2
J gene: TRBJ2-1

CDR3 protein: CASSLSFGARLAEQYF
CDR3 DNA: TGTGCCAGCAGTTTATCTTTTGGGGCTCGACTGGCCGAGCAGTACTTC
D gene: -
clone size: -
V gene: TRBV27
J gene: TRBJ2-7

CDR3 protein: CASSLGGTAQNTEAFF
CDR3 DNA: TGCGCCAGCAGCTTGGGGGGGACAGCCCAGAACACTGAAGCTTTCTTT
D gene: TRBD1
clone size: -
V gene: TRBV5-1
J gene: TRBJ1-1

CDR3 protein: CASSLDRVRTEAFF
CDR3 DNA: TGTGCCAGCAGTTTAGACAGGGTAAGGACTGAAGCTTTCTTT
D gene: TRBD1
clone size: -
V gene: TRBV27
J gene: TRBJ1-1

CDR3 protein: CASSSRTSGGAPRNNEQFF
CDR3 DNA: TGTGCCAGCAGCTCTAGGACTAGCGGGGGGGCTCCCCGTAATAATGAGCAGTTCTTC
D gene: TRBD2
clone size: few
V gene: TRBV11-3
J gene: TRBJ2-1

CDR3 protein: CASSPRSDYEQYF
CDR3 DNA: TGTGCCAGCTCACCCCGGTCGGATTACGAGCAGTACTTC
D gene: -
clone size: -
V gene: TRBV18
J gene: TRBJ2-7

CDR3 protein: CASRGSTGDGNTIYF
CDR3 DNA: TGTGCCAGCAGGGGGAGCACAGGGGACGGAAACACCATATATTTT
D gene: TRBD1
clone size: -
V gene: TRBV28
J gene: TRBJ1-3

CDR3 protein: CASSLGAGRTDTQYF
CDR3 DNA: TGTGCCAGCAGTCTGGGGGCCGGTCGCACAGATACGCAGTATTTT
D gene: -
clone size: -
V gene: TRBV2
J gene: TRBJ2-3

CDR3 protein: CASSFGYGGTYEQYF
CDR3 DNA: TGTGCCAGCAGTTTCGGGTATGGCGGGACCTACGAGCAGTACTTC
D gene: -
clone size: -
V gene: TRBV27
J gene: TRBJ2-7

CDR3 protein: CASSPVGQGGNIQYF
CDR3 DNA: TGCGCCAGCAGCCCGGTGGGACAGGGAGGGAACATTCAGTACTTC
D gene: TRBD1
clone size: -
V gene: TRBV5-1
J gene: TRBJ2-4

CDR3 protein: CASSRGISGNTIYF
CDR3 DNA: TGTGCCAGCAGCCGAGGAATCTCTGGAAACACCATATATTTT
D gene: -
clone size: once
V gene: TRBV27
J gene: TRBJ1-3

CDR3 protein: CSVAGIGQGSSGANVLTF
CDR3 DNA: TGCAGCGTTGCGGGTATCGGACAGGGATCCTCTGGGGCCAACGTCCTGACTTTC
D gene: TRBD1
clone size: -
V gene: TRBV29-1
J gene: TRBJ2-6

CDR3 protein: CASRYPGQGNTEAFF
CDR3 DNA: TGCGCCAGCAGGTACCCGGGACAGGGGAACACTGAAGCTTTCTTT
D gene: TRBD1
clone size: -
V gene: TRBV5-1
J gene: TRBJ1-1